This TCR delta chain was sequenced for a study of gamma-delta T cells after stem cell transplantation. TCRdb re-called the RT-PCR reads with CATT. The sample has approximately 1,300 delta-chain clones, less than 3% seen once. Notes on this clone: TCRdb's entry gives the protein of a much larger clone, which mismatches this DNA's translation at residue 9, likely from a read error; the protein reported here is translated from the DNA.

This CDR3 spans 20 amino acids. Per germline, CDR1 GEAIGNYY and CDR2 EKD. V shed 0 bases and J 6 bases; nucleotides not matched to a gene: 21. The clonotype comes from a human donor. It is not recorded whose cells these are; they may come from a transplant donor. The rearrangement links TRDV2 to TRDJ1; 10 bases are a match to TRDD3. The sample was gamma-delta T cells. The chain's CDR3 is CACDTRGGAGGYVLVYKLIF. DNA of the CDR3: TGTGCCTGTGACACCCGAGGCGGGGCTGGGGGATATGTTTTGGTGTATAAACTCATCTTT.